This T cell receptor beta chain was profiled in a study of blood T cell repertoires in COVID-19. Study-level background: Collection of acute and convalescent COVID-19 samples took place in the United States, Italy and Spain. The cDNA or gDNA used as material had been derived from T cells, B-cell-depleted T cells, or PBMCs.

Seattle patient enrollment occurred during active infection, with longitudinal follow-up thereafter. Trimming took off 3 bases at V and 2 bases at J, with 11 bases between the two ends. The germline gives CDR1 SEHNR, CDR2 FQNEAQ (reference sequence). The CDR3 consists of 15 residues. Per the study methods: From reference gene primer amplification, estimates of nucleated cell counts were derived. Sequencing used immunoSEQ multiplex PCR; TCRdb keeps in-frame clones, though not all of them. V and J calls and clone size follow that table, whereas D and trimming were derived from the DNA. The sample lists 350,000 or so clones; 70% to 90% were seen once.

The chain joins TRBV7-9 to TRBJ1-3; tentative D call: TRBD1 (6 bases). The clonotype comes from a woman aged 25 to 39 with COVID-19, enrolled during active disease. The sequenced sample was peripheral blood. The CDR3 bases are TGTGCCAGCAGCTTCTGGACAGAAACTGGAAACACCATATATTTT. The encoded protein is CASSFWTETGNTIYF. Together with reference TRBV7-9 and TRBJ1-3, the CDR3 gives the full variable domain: DTGVSQNPRHKITKRGQNVTFRCDPISEHNRLYWYRQTLGQGPEFLTYFQNEAQLEKSRLLSDRFSAERPKGSFSTLEIQRTEQGDSAMYLCASSFWTETGNTIYFGEGSWLTVV.